Below, 27 T cell receptor beta chains from the same sample are listed, as sequenced in a study of early T cells in non-severe SARS-CoV-2 infection. TCRdb redid the calling of the 5' RACE reads with MiXCR, one entry per CDR3 protein. Found here are around 53,000 distinct CDR3 sequences, 8.5% to 10% of them singletons; the top ten hold about 8.3%. The material sequenced was whole blood. The receptors were gathered from an adult who was a healthcare worker with PCR-confirmed SARS-CoV-2 infection or an uninfected control (not recorded which).

This clonotype appeared a few times. The chain combines TRBV14 with TRBJ2-7; tentatively, D is TRBD2 (6 bases). Per germline, CDR1 SGHDN and CDR2 FVKESK. The CDR3 spans 15 residues. V shed 4 bases and J shed 2 bases, with 15 bases lying between them. This CDR3 is CASSREAGIPYEQYF. The CDR3 bases are TGTGCCAGCAGCCGAGAGGCGGGAATACCCTACGAGCAGTACTTC.

This clonotype was seen a handful of times. The chain links TRBV7-2 to TRBJ2-1, with 7 nucleotides matching TRBD2. Trimming cost V 0 bases and J 0 bases; bases outside gene matches: 8. The CDR3 is 18 amino acids. From germline, CDR1 is SGHTA and CDR2 FQGNSA. The CDR3 region has the DNA TGTGCCAGCAGCTTAGCTGGGGGGAGGGGTTACTCCTACAATGAGCAGTTCTTC. It yields the protein CASSLAGGRGYSYNEQFF.

This chain connects TRBV11-2 to TRBJ2-5, with 8 bases that match TRBD2. J was trimmed by 4 bases and V by 3 bases; bases with no gene match: 4. CDR1 SGHAT and CDR2 FQNNGV come from the germline V gene. This CDR3 has 14 amino acids. CDR3 in amino acids: CASSFRLARETQYF. In DNA, the CDR3 is TGTGCCAGCAGCTTCCGACTAGCGCGAGAGACCCAGTACTTC. Looking up the rest from reference TRBV11-2 and TRBJ2-5 gives the full variable domain: EAGVAQSPRYKIIEKRQSVAFWCNPISGHATLYWYQQILGQGPKLLIQFQNNGVVDDSQLPKDRFSAERLKGVDSTLKIQPAKLEDSAVYLCASSFRLARETQYFGPGTRLLVL.

This chain uses TRBV7-9 with TRBJ2-1, with 7 bases lining up with TRBD2. Per the germline V gene, CDR1 is SEHNR and CDR2 is FQNEAQ (reference sequence). The CDR3 runs 15 residues. V lost 0 bases and J lost 6; bases outside the gene matches: 5. CDR3 loop: CASSLAGGPPNEQFF. The CDR3 coding sequence is TGTGCCAGCAGCTTAGCGGGAGGGCCCCCCAATGAGCAGTTCTTC.

The sample holds many counts of this clonotype. The rearrangement joins TRBV27 to TRBJ1-6; 10 bases are a match to TRBD1. J was trimmed by 10 bases and V by 3 bases; bases with no gene match: 3. The CDR3 is 14 amino acids. Germline V gives CDR1 MNHEY, CDR2 SMNVEV (reference sequence). The CDR3 loop is CASSLDRGWSPLHF. CDR3 DNA sequence: TGTGCCAGCAGTTTGGACAGGGGGTGGTCACCCCTCCACTTT.

The gene calls are TRBV20-1 and TRBJ2-2, with TRBD2 matching 9 bases. The CDR3 contains 15 residues. The V gene's germline CDR1 is DFQATT and CDR2 SNEGSKA (reference sequence). J gave up 8 bases and V 0 bases, and 7 bases lay outside the gene matches. The CDR3 DNA follows: TGCAGTGCTAGAGATATGCGGGAGGGCCTTGGGGAGCTGTTTTTT. Translating gives CSARDMREGLGELFF.

This clonotype was recorded many times. The chain links TRBV27 to TRBJ2-1, with a possible D match to TRBD1 (5 bases). Trimming took off 7 bases at V and 3 bases at J, with 22 bases between the two ends. The CDR3 loop spans 17 amino acids. The germline CDR1 and CDR2 sequences are MNHEY and SMNVEV (reference sequence). CDR3 bases: TGTGCCAGCAATCTCGGCTCCCGGCAGGGTCTCTACAATGAGCAGTTCTTC. This gives the protein CASNLGSRQGLYNEQFF.

This clonotype was picked up a small number of times. The V call is TRBV5-1, the J call TRBJ2-7, with 11 nucleotides matching TRBD2. The CDR3 extends over 20 amino acids. The V gene end was trimmed by 0 bases and the J gene end by 0 bases; junction bases not matched to a gene: 14. Germline V CDR1 and CDR2: SGHRS, YFSETQ. The CDR3 DNA reads TGCGCCAGCAGCTTGGGCAGCCCCAGACTAGCGGGGCGCCTCTCCTACGAGCAGTACTTC. This sequence encodes CASSLGSPRLAGRLSYEQYF.

This clonotype was seen ten or more times. V usage is TRBV20-1 and J usage is TRBJ2-3; 8 bases are shared with TRBD2. The germline gives CDR1 DFQATT, CDR2 SNEGSKA (reference sequence). V was clipped by 1 base and J by 2 bases; unmatched bases: 5. CDR3 length: 15 residues. The CDR3 spells CSARVGSGTTDTQYF. For the CDR3, the DNA is TGCAGTGCTAGAGTCGGTAGCGGGACCACAGATACGCAGTATTTT.

This clonotype was recorded once. The J gene is TRBJ2-7, the V gene TRBV12-3 or TRBV12-4, with a tentative D call TRBD1 (6 bases). CDR3 length: 15 amino acids. With 6 bases removed from V and 3 bases from J, the gap between germline ends came to 18 bases. CDR3 loop: CASSPQPDRLYEQYF. DNA of the CDR3: TGTGCCAGCAGCCCCCAGCCGGACAGACTCTACGAGCAGTACTTC.

This clonotype has ten or more counts. The rearrangement links TRBV6-5 to TRBJ1-6, with TRBD1 identical over 8 bases. CDR3 length: 16 amino acids. J gave up 9 bases and V 4 bases, and 11 bases lay outside the gene matches. Germline V gives CDR1 MNHEY, CDR2 SVGAGI. This CDR3 is CASSFYHGQGPSPLHF. The CDR3 region has the DNA TGTGCCAGCAGTTTCTACCACGGACAGGGACCTTCACCCCTCCACTTT.

In its sample, this clonotype was seen a few times. CDR3 amino acids: CATNGGVGDEQYF. The CDR3 DNA sequence: TGTGCCACCAATGGGGGCGTTGGCGACGAGCAGTACTTC. The chain recombines TRBV6-5 with TRBJ2-7, with D perhaps TRBD1 (6 bases). CDR3 length: 13 residues. Between the trimmed V and J ends, which lost 10 bases and 5 bases, there was a span of 18 bases. CDR1 is MNHEY and CDR2 is SVGAGI in the germline V gene.

The rearrangement joins TRBV29-1 to TRBJ1-1; D may be TRBD1 (5 bases). The CDR3 has 12 amino acids. The V end was cut by 7 bases, the J end by 4 bases, with 13 bases between. The germline V gene encodes CDR1 SQVTM and CDR2 ANQGSEA. The CDR3 DNA follows: TGCAGCGCCTGTGCGGGGCCCACTGAAGCTTTCTTT. Its translation: CSACAGPTEAFF. The full variable domain, completed using reference TRBV29-1 and TRBJ1-1, is SAVISQKPSRDICQRGTSLTIQCQVDSQVTMMFWYRQQPGQSLTLIATANQGSEATYESGFVIDKFPISRPNLTFSTLTVSNMSPEDSSIYLCSACAGPTEAFFGQGTRLTVV.

V gene TRBV25-1 combines with J gene TRBJ2-7, with 11 bases aligning to TRBD2. This CDR3 comprises 15 residues. The J segment lost 7 bases and the V segment lost 3 bases, leaving 8 bases of the junction unmatched. The germline gives CDR1 MGHDK, CDR2 SYGVNS. The CDR3 DNA reads as TGTGCCAGCAGTGATAGCGGGAGGGGAGTTCGAGAGCAGTACTTC. This translates into CASSDSGRGVREQYF.

This clonotype appeared many times. The V call is TRBV3-1, the J call TRBJ1-3, with D possibly TRBD1 on 5 matching bases. Trimming shortened V by 2 bases and J by 0 bases, and 14 bases separated the two germline ends. This CDR3 is 17 amino acids long. Per germline, CDR1 LGHDT and CDR2 YNNKEL (reference sequence). The CDR3 DNA follows: TGTGCCAGCAGCCAATTTCAGGGTGAACTCTCTGGAAACACCATATATTTT. Translation: CASSQFQGELSGNTIYF. Together with reference TRBV3-1 and TRBJ1-3, the CDR3 gives the full variable domain: DTAVSQTPKYLVTQMGNDKSIKCEQNLGHDTMYWYKQDSKKFLKIMFSYNNKELIINETVPNRFSPKSPDKAHLNLHINSLELGDSAVYFCASSQFQGELSGNTIYFGEGSWLTVV.

The table lists this clonotype with many counts. Written as DNA, the CDR3 is TGCAGTGCCCCAGTATCCAACTATGGCTACACCTTC. Protein: CSAPVSNYGYTF. This chain uses TRBV20-1 with TRBJ1-2; D unresolved. The V and J ends lost 6 bases and 2 bases respectively, with 10 bases between them. This CDR3 is built from 12 residues. Germline loops: CDR1 DFQATT, CDR2 SNEGSKA (reference sequence).

The chain recombines TRBV3-1 with TRBJ2-7; 7 bases align to TRBD2. Germline CDR1 LGHDT, CDR2 YNNKEL (reference sequence). The CDR3 is made up of 16 amino acids. After removal of 2 bases from V and 0 bases from J, the junction contained 7 bases not matched to a gene. This CDR3 is CASSQMASGTSYEQYF. DNA for the CDR3: TGTGCCAGCAGCCAAATGGCTAGCGGAACCTCCTACGAGCAGTACTTC.

This clonotype was seen at least ten times. The chain recombines TRBV29-1 with TRBJ2-3; 13 nucleotides match TRBD2. Germline lookup yields CDR1 SQVTM and CDR2 ANQGSEA. The CDR3 has 16 amino acids. V lost 4 bases to trimming and J lost 0 bases; unmatched junction nucleotides: 4. This chain's CDR3 is CSVARGLAGSTDTQYF. The CDR3 DNA follows: TGCAGCGTTGCGCGGGGACTAGCGGGAAGCACAGATACGCAGTATTTT.

The chain employs TRBV5-1 and TRBJ1-1, with D hard to call. The CDR3 extends over 13 amino acids. Trimming left V 0 bases short and J 4 bases short, with 7 bases between. Germline V gene sequence: CDR1 SGHRS, CDR2 YFSETQ. The CDR3 region has the DNA TGCGCCAGCAGCTTGGAGGTCGGCACTGAAGCTTTCTTT. Its protein is CASSLEVGTEAFF. Full variable domain (remainder filled in from reference TRBV5-1 and TRBJ1-1): KAGVTQTPRYLIKTRGQQVTLSCSPISGHRSVSWYQQTPGQGLQFLFEYFSETQRNKGNFPGRFSGRQFSNSRSEMNVSTLELGDSALYLCASSLEVGTEAFFGQGTRLTVV.

Only a few counts were recorded for this clonotype. V usage is TRBV6-2 or TRBV6-3 and J usage is TRBJ1-2; 9 positions agree with TRBD1. This CDR3 comprises 16 residues. Germline V gene data show CDR1 as MNHEY and CDR2 as SVGEGT. The V gene end was trimmed by 2 bases and the J gene end by 4 bases; junction bases not matched to a gene: 8. The CDR3 nucleotides are TGTGCCAGCAGTTACGATGGATCGACAGGGGGCTATGGCTACACCTTC. This gives the protein CASSYDGSTGGYGYTF.

A few counts support this clonotype. The chain carries TRBV5-6 and TRBJ2-5; no clear D gene. CDR1 and CDR2 (germline): SGHDT, YYEEEE. The CDR3 loop spans 11 amino acids. V dropped 3 bases and J dropped 0 bases, with 0 bases sitting between them. DNA for the CDR3: TGTGCCAGCAGCTACCAAGAGACCCAGTACTTC. It encodes CASSYQETQYF.

This clonotype occurred many times. Sequence at one end of the junction differs from germline and may be a read error. The V call is TRBV19, the J call TRBJ2-1, with TRBD2 identical over 7 bases. The CDR3 totals 18 residues. CDR1 is LNHDA and CDR2 is SQIVND in the germline V gene (reference sequence). The CDR3 DNA reads as TGTGCCAGTAGGGAGCCGATCGGGACTAAAGGGGTGAGCAATGAGCAGTTCTTT. It specifies CASREPIGTKGVSNEQFF.

This clonotype showed up many times. V and J are TRBV6-5 and TRBJ1-6, with D possibly being TRBD1 (5 bases). V shed 0 bases and J shed 7 bases, with 13 bases lying between them. Germline V gene sequence: CDR1 MNHEY, CDR2 SVGAGI. The CDR3 spans 16 residues. As DNA, the CDR3 is TGTGCCAGCAGTTACTCGACCGGGGCGGGGAATTCACCCCTCCACTTT. It codes for CASSYSTGAGNSPLHF.

This clonotype has more than one count but fewer than ten. In DNA, the CDR3 is TGTGCCAGCAGTTTGACCGCCGGGAATACGCAGTATTTT. Its protein product is CASSLTAGNTQYF. V is TRBV27 and J is TRBJ2-3; a weak D match, TRBD2 (5 bases). The germline V and J ends were trimmed by 3 bases and 7 bases, with 11 bases remaining between them. This CDR3 contains 13 residues. CDR1 and CDR2 from the germline V gene are MNHEY and SMNVEV (reference sequence).

J is TRBJ2-3 and V is TRBV6-1, with TRBD2 identical over 12 bases. Germline-derived CDR1 and CDR2 are MNHNS and SASEGT. CDR3 size: 15 residues. V was pared by 7 bases and J by 2 bases, with 4 bases of the junction left unmatched. CDR3 DNA sequence: TGTGCCAGCACCGGACTAGCGGGACCCACAGATACGCAGTATTTT. This codes for CASTGLAGPTDTQYF.

This clonotype was observed a handful of times. This chain links TRBV5-4 with TRBJ2-7; tentatively, D is TRBD2 (6 bases). V lost 3 bases, J lost 0 bases, and 7 bases lay in between. The CDR3 contains 13 residues. Germline-derived CDR1 and CDR2 are SGHNT and YYREEE (reference sequence). The CDR3 bases are TGTGCCAGCAGCTGGGACTTCTCCTACGAGCAGTACTTC. Amino acid sequence: CASSWDFSYEQYF.

Many counts were recorded for this clonotype. The genes are TRBV28 and TRBJ1-5, with unresolved D. CDR1 is MDHEN, CDR2 SYDVKM, per germline. This CDR3 is built from 11 residues. V was clipped by 6 bases and J by 9 bases, with 9 bases between them. For the CDR3, the DNA is TGTGCCAGCAGCAGCAGAGGGCCCCAGCATTTT. Protein product: CASSSRGPQHF.